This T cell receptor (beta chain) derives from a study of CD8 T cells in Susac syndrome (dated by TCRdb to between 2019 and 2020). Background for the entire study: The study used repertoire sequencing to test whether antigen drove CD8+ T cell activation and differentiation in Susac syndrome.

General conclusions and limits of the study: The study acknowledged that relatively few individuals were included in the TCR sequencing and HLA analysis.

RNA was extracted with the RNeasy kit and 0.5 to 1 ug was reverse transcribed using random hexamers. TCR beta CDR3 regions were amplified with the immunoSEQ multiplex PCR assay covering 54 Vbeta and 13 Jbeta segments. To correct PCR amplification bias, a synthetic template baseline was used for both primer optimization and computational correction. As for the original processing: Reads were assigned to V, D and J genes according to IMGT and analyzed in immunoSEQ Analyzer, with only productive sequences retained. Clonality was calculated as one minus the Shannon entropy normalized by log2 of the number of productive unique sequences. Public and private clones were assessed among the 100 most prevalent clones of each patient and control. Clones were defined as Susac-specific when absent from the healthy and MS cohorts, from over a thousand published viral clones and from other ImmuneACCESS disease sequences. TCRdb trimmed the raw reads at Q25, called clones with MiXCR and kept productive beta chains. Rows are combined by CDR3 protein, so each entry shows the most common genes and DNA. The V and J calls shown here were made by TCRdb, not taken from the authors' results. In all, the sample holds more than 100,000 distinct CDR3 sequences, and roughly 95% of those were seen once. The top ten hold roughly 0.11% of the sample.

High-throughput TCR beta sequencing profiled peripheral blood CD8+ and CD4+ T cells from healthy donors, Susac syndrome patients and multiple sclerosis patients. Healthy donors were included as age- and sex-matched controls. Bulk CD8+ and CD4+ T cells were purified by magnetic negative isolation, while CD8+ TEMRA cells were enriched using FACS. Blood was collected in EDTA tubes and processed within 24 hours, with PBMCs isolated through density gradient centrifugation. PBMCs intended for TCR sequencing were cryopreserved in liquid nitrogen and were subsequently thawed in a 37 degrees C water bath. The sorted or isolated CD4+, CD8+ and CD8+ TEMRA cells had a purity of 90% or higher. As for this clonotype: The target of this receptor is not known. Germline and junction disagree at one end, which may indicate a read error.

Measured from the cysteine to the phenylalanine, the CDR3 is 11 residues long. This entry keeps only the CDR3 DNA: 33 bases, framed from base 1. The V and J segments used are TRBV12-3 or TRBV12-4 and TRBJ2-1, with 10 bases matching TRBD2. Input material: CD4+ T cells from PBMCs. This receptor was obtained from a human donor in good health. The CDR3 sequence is CASSFLGLADF. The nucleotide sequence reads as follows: TGTGCCAGCAGTTTCCTAGGACTAGCGGATTTC.